These 10 T cell receptor beta chains were all obtained from the same sample, sequenced in a study of vaccination and CD4 T cells after COVID-19. Treatment specified: approximately nine-day PBMC culture with coronavirus spike peptide pools or control peptides (ViraFEST assay). The antigens of these receptors remain unknown. Sequencing of the DNA from cultured CD4+ T cells was carried out with the Oncomine TCR Beta short-read assay. TCRdb recomputed calls from the PCR reads with MiXCR, one row per CDR3 protein. Among more than 15,000 distinct CDR3 sequences, around 45% were seen once, and the ten largest hold approximately 14%. Sequenced material: CD4+ T cells from blood, cultured in vitro. Source of these receptors: a human donor who had recovered from COVID-19.

The V call is TRBV20-1, the J call TRBJ1-2; tentative D call: TRBD1 (6 bases). V gave up 5 bases and J gave up 5 bases, with 18 bases separating them. The CDR3 runs to 14 residues. The V gene's germline CDR1 is DFQATT and CDR2 SNEGSKA (reference sequence). CDR3 sequence reads: CSASQTGQGYGYTF. The CDR3 DNA sequence: TGCAGTGCTTCCCAGACAGGCCAAGGGTATGGCTACACCTTC.

This clonotype has only a few counts. J is TRBJ1-6 and V is TRBV20-1; weak D call: TRBD1 (6 bases). The V end was cut by 5 bases, the J end by 5 bases, with 16 bases between. Looked up from germline, CDR1 is DFQATT and CDR2 is SNEGSKA (reference sequence). CDR3 length: 15 amino acids. The DNA of the CDR3 is TGCAGTGCTCTTAGACAGGTTACTAATAATTCACCCCTCCACTTT. This gives the protein CSALRQVTNNSPLHF.

This clonotype was picked up a small number of times. The chain carries TRBV20-1 and TRBJ2-5, with D possibly matching TRBD1 (7 bases). Germline CDR1 and CDR2: DFQATT and SNEGSKA (reference sequence). CDR3 size: 15 residues. Trimming removed 0 bases from V and 2 bases from J, with 13 bases in between. CDR3 sequence (DNA): TGCAGTGCTAGAGATGCGGGACAGTCTCAAGAGACCCAGTACTTC. It yields the protein CSARDAGQSQETQYF.

The chain couples TRBV6-1 to TRBJ2-6; D gene ambiguous. The germline V gene encodes CDR1 MNHNS and CDR2 SASEGT. V dropped 7 bases and J dropped 2 bases, with 6 bases sitting between them. The CDR3 sequence is 13 residues long. The CDR3: CASIAPGANVLTF. The CDR3 region has the DNA TGTGCCAGCATAGCTCCTGGGGCCAACGTCCTGACTTTC.

This chain joins TRBV11-3 and TRBJ1-1; TRBD1 might be the D (5 bases). V was trimmed by 6 bases and J by 8 bases, leaving 16 bases between them. CDR3 length equals 13 residues. The germline V gene encodes CDR1 SGHNT and CDR2 YENEEA. The CDR3 DNA reads TGTGCCAGCAGTTCCCACCAGGGAAGAGAAGCTTTCTTT. Translated: CASSSHQGREAFF.

The genes are TRBV11-2 and TRBJ2-1, with D possibly TRBD2 on 6 matching bases. Per the germline V gene, CDR1 is SGHAT and CDR2 is FQNNGV. The CDR3 runs to 13 residues. The V gene lost 4 bases and the J gene lost 5 bases, with 9 bases spanning the gap. Written as DNA, the CDR3 is TGTGCCAGCAGCTCGAGACTAGACAATGAGCAGTTCTTC. Encoded protein: CASSSRLDNEQFF.

The CDR3 sequence: CASSLGQGSEAFF. The CDR3 DNA sequence: TGTGCCAGCAGTTTAGGACAAGGAAGTGAAGCTTTCTTT. The genes are TRBV28 and TRBJ1-1, with D perhaps TRBD1 (5 bases). CDR1 is MDHEN and CDR2 is SYDVKM in the germline V gene. This CDR3 has 13 residues. The V and J ends lost 2 bases and 7 bases respectively, with 11 bases between them. The full variable domain, its missing parts supplied by reference TRBV28 and TRBJ1-1, is DVKVTQSSRYLVKRTGEKVFLECVQDMDHENMFWYRQDPGLGLRLIYFSYDVKMKEKGDIPEGYSVSREKKERFSLILESASTNQTSMYLCASSLGQGSEAFFGQGTRLTVV.

A few counts support this clonotype. The V gene is TRBV6-5, the J gene TRBJ1-5; 7 nucleotides align to TRBD1. The germline V gene encodes CDR1 MNHEY and CDR2 SVGAGI. Trimming at V came to 4 bases and at J to 7 bases, leaving 7 bases not matched to a gene. The CDR3 sequence is 14 residues long. CDR3 DNA sequence: TGTGCCAGCAGTTCCTCGACAGGGAAACAGCCCCAGCATTTT. Translation gives CASSSSTGKQPQHF.

A few counts support this clonotype. This sequence joins TRBV28 and TRBJ2-3; no clear D. Germline CDR1 MDHEN, CDR2 SYDVKM. V gave up 4 bases and J gave up 0 bases, with 17 bases separating them. The CDR3 runs 17 residues. The CDR3 DNA reads as TGTGCCAGCAGTTCCTCTAGGTCCAGCTCTAGCACAGATACGCAGTATTTT. This gives the protein CASSSSRSSSSTDTQYF.

The chain combines TRBV19 with TRBJ2-2; D is unresolved. The CDR3 length is 16 residues. V was trimmed by 1 base and J by 2 bases, leaving 11 bases between them. Germline lookup yields CDR1 LNHDA and CDR2 SQIVND (reference sequence). CDR3: CASSIGWNRNTGELFF. DNA of the CDR3: TGTGCCAGTAGTATAGGGTGGAACCGTAACACCGGGGAGCTGTTTTTT.